The present TCR beta chain was sequenced within a study of T cells after posttransplantation cyclophosphamide. This clone was seen once. Its antigen is unidentified. Study-wide findings and caveats: Skin or GI-infiltrating T cells shared few TRB sequences with blood. After PTCy, TRB diversity resembled that of CNI/methotrexate controls.

The table came from immunoSEQ multiplex PCR; TCRdb's copy has only in-frame clones and leaves some out. The sample lists 21,000 or so clones; around 98% were seen once. The CDR3 extends over 13 amino acids. In germline, CDR1 is MNHNY, CDR2 SVGAGI (reference sequence). V lost 7 bases, J lost 4 bases, and 10 bases lay in between. Sequenced: naive CD8+ T cells sorted from PBMCs. This receptor was identified in a man aged 35-49 years in good health, CMV-negative, and a related stem cell transplant donor. The J gene is TRBJ2-2, the V gene TRBV6-6; D may be TRBD1 (5 bases). In DNA, the CDR3 is TGTGCCAGCAACCAGGGCGGCACCGGGGAGCTGTTTTTT. This translates into CASNQGGTGELFF.